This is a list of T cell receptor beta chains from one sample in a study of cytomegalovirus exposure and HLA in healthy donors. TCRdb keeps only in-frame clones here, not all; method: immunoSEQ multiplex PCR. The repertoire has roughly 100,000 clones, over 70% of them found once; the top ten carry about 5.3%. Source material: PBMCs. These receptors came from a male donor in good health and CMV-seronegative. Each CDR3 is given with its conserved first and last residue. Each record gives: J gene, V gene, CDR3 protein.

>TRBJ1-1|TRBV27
CASSQGPSEAFF
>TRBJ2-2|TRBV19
CASTWGEDSRELFF
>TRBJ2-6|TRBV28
CASSRVSGANVLTF
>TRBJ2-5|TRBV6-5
CATGDGATQETQYF
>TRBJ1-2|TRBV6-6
CASSGDRTYGYTF
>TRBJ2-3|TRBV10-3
CAIGRSSGSPTDTQYF
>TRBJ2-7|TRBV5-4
CASSGGGSGYYEQYF
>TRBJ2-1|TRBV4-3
CASSQEGGATYNEQFF
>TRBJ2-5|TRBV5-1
CASSLEGSRRWETQYF
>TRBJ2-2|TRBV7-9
CASRSPAAGGELFF
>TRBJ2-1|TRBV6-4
CASSDLRTGGNEQFF
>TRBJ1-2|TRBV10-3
CAISGGGDYGYTF
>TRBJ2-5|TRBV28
CASSLGGIRETQYF
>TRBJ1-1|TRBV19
CASSIDQRQGKNTEAFF
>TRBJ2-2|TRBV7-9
CATPISGELFF
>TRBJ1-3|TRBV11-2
CASRPGQGMRDTIYF
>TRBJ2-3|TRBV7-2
CASSLGPGSGTQYF
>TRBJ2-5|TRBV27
CASNSAGDGETQYF
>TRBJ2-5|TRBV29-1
CSIYDMGTQYF
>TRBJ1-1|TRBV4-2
CASSQVVGASTEAFF
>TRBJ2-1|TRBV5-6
CASRLGIHNGYNEQFF
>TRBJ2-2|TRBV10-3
CAISELAGTGELFF
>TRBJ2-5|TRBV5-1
CASSLGRGRARETQYF
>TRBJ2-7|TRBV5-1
CASSGGQTYEQYF
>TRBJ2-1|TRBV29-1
CSVGRGQLYNEQFF
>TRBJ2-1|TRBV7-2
CASSVGGGKVYEQFF
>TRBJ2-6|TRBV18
CASSPSSGANVLTF
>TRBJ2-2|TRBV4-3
CASSQLTGTAPGELFF